The text below deals with one T cell receptor beta chain. An end of the junction does not agree with germline; a read error may underlie this. Patients chosen for sequencing had CD8+CD57+ cells that had expanded, as shown by flow cytometry. The source of the sample is a study of CD8+CD57+ T cells in acquired aplastic anemia. Per the germline V gene, CDR1 is ENHRY and CDR2 is SYGVKD. The CDR3 length is 16 residues. According to the study, genomic DNA was the template for TCR beta VDJ and CDR3 profiling. Each CDR3 protein is one row after TCRdb ran MiXCR on the reads. The sample consists of about 160,000 distinct CDR3 sequences, roughly 50% of them appearing once.

Sequencing input: sorted CD4+, CD8+, or CD8+CD57+ T cells (not recorded which) from PBMCs. The J gene is TRBJ2-2, the V gene TRBV10-3; D might be TRBD1 or TRBD2, each matching 5 bases. This clonotype was sampled from a human donor with aplastic anemia. CDR3 residues: CASSLRGTRGTGELFF. The CDR3, as DNA: TGTGCCAGCAGTTTGAGAGGGACCCGGGGCACCGGGGAGCTGTTTTTT.